This T cell receptor beta chain was sequenced for a study of radiotherapy plus CTLA-4 blockade in lung cancer. About the research overall: Overall, approximately 18% of patients showed an objective response, while 31% attained disease control.

Trimming cost V 0 bases and J 3 bases; bases outside gene matches: 7. Germline V gives CDR1 LGHNA, CDR2 YNFKEQ. The length of the CDR3 is 16 residues. This clone has more than one count but fewer than ten. Generated by immunoSEQ multiplex PCR, the TCRdb table keeps only in-frame clones and is missing some. The sample lists some 98,000 clones, roughly four fifths occurring once. Here the sequenced sample was peripheral blood, taken from a patient treated with radiotherapy plus ipilimumab. The rearrangement links TRBV4-2 to TRBJ2-7, with 8 bases lining up with TRBD1. The TCR comes from a human donor with non-small cell lung cancer who had a partial response to radiotherapy plus ipilimumab. For the CDR3, the DNA is TGTGCCAGCAGCCAAGATGGGGCAGGGGGCTTCTACGAGCAGTACTTC. This encodes CASSQDGAGGFYEQYF.